Each of the 10 T cell receptor beta chains below was sequenced from the same sample in a study of cytomegalovirus exposure and HLA in healthy donors (dated by TCRdb to 2016 to 2017). The library relied on the immunoSEQ multiplex PCR assay. TCRdb's version of the immuneACCESS table is confined to in-frame rearrangements and falls short of the full clone set. An unresolved V gene accounts for under half of the shortfall where checked; the remainder is of unknown origin. Recorded for this sample are tens of thousands of clones; more than 80% of them occurred a single time. The top ten clonotypes cover approximately 6.3% of the sample. The specimen sequenced was PBMCs. The receptors derive from a woman younger than 35 in good health and CMV-seronegative.

The V call is TRBV6-5, the J call TRBJ2-1, with D possibly being TRBD2 (6 bases). The CDR3 spans 16 residues. Germline lookup yields CDR1 MNHEY and CDR2 SVGAGI. The V end was cut by 2 bases, the J end by 5 bases, with 16 bases between. Written as DNA, the CDR3 is TGTGCCAGCAGTTACGGTTTCAGCGGACTAAACAATGAGCAGTTCTTC. Translated, it gives CASSYGFSGLNNEQFF.

The genes are TRBV29-1 and TRBJ2-3, with a possible D match to TRBD1 (5 bases). Germline CDR1 SQVTM, CDR2 ANQGSEA. CDR3 size: 13 residues. Trimming left V 2 bases short and J 5 bases short, with 11 bases between. The CDR3 bases are TGCAGCGTTGAACCTGGTACAGGAGATACGCAGTATTTT. Its translation is CSVEPGTGDTQYF.

This clone was picked up one time. The J gene is TRBJ1-2, the V gene TRBV25-1, with 9 bases that match TRBD1. There are 16 residues in the CDR3. After removal of 4 bases from V and 4 bases from J, the junction contained 10 bases not matched to a gene. Looked up from germline, CDR1 is MGHDK and CDR2 is SYGVNS. CDR3 loop: CASSGWTGVTLYGYTF. Written as DNA, the CDR3 is TGTGCCAGCAGTGGATGGACAGGGGTGACGCTCTATGGCTACACCTTC.

The rearrangement uses TRBV18 and TRBJ2-3; D uncertain. Germline assignment: CDR1 KGHSH and CDR2 LQKENI. Trimming cost V 5 bases and J 1 base, with 7 bases left between them. The length of the CDR3 is 13 residues. In DNA, the CDR3 is TGTGCCAGCTCATCAGGTGGCACAGATACGCAGTATTTT. It translates to CASSSGGTDTQYF.

This chain uses TRBV9 with TRBJ1-6, with 8 positions matching TRBD1. The germline gives CDR1 SGDLS, CDR2 YYNGEE. The CDR3 runs 15 residues. Trimming took 6 bases from V and 6 from J; bases not matched to a gene: 8. CDR3 coding DNA: TGTGCCAGCAACGCGAGGGACAGGCCTAATTCACCCCTCCACTTT. Residues: CASNARDRPNSPLHF.

This rearrangement joins TRBV7-7 to TRBJ2-7; the match to TRBD1 covers 11 bases. Trimming cost V 5 bases and J 3 bases; bases outside gene matches: 3. The V gene's germline CDR1 is SSHAT and CDR2 FNYEAQ (reference sequence). The CDR3 totals 14 residues. This chain's CDR3 is CASSAGTGGYEQYF. CDR3 sequence (DNA): TGTGCCAGCAGCGCCGGGACAGGGGGCTACGAGCAGTACTTC.

The gene calls are TRBV28 and TRBJ2-3, with TRBD2 as a possible D gene (5 bases). V lost 1 base to trimming and J lost 4 bases, with 15 bases between them. The CDR3 has 16 amino acids. CDR1 MDHEN and CDR2 SYDVKM come from the germline V gene. CDR3 residues: CASSLYRGRVADTQYF. The DNA for the CDR3 is TGTGCCAGCAGTTTATATCGGGGAAGAGTGGCAGATACGCAGTATTTT.

The chain joins TRBV2 to TRBJ1-4; D is unresolved. This CDR3 has 13 amino acids. The germline V gene encodes CDR1 SNHLY and CDR2 FYNNEI. The ends were cut back, 6 bases at V and 6 bases at J, with 11 bases in the middle. The CDR3 spells CASSTDPYEKLFF. The CDR3 bases are TGTGCCAGCAGCACAGATCCATATGAAAAACTGTTTTTT.

J is TRBJ2-1 and V is TRBV29-1; a possible D gene is TRBD2 (6 bases). Between the trimmed V and J ends, which lost 7 bases and 9 bases, there was a span of 16 bases. The CDR3 is 12 residues long. Germline-derived CDR1 and CDR2 are SQVTM and ANQGSEA. The DNA of the CDR3 is TGCAGCGCCTCTGATGGGGGAGGTGAGCAGTTCTTC. Residues: CSASDGGGEQFF.

This clone was found once. The chain links TRBV18 to TRBJ2-3; D gene unclear. This CDR3 comprises 13 residues. Germline V gives CDR1 KGHSH, CDR2 LQKENI. V was trimmed by 2 bases and J by 3 bases, leaving 6 bases between them. The CDR3 loop reads CASSPTGTDTQYF. DNA of the CDR3: TGTGCCAGCTCACCAACCGGGACAGATACGCAGTATTTT.